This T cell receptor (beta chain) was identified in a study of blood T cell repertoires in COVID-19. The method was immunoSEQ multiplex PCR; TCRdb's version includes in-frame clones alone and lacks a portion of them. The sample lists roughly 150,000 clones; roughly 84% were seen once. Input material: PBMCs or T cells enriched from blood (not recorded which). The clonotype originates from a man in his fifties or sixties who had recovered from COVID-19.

CDR3 sequence: CASSQAGGRTEAFF. The CDR3 region has the DNA TGCGCCAGCAGCCAAGCCGGGGGTCGGACTGAAGCTTTCTTT. The genes are TRBV4-1 and TRBJ1-1, with a weak D call TRBD1 (5 bases). Germline assignment: CDR1 MGHRA and CDR2 YSYEKL. Trimming removed 1 base at V and 5 bases at J, with 11 bases between. There are 14 residues in the CDR3.